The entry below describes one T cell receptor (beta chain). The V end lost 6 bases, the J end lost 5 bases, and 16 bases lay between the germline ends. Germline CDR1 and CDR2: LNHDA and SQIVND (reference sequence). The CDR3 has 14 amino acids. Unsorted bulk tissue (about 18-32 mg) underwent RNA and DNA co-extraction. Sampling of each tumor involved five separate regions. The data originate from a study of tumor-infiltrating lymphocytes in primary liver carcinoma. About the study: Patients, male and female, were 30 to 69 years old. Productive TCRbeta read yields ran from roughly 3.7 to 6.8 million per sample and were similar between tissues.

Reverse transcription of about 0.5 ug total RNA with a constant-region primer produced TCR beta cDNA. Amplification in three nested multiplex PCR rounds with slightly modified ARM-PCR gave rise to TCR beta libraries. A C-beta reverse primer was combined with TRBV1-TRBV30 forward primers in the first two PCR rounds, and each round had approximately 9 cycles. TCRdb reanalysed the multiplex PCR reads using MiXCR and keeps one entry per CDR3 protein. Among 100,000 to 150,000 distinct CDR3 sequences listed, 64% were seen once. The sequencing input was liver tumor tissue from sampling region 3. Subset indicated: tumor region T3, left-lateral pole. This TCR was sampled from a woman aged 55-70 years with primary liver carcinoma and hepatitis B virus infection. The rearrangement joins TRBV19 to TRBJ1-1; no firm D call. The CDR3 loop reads CASSPEYGRTEAFF. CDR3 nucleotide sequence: TGTGCCAGTAGCCCGGAGTATGGGCGAACTGAAGCTTTCTTT.